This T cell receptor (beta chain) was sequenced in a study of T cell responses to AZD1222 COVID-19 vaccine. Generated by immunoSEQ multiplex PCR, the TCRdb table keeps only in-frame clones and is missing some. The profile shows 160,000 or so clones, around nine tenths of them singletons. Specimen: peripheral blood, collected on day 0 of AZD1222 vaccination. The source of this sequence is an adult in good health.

CDR3 DNA sequence: TGTGCCAGTAACCTGCAGGAAGGTTATCGGACTGAAGCTTTCTTT. Residues: CASNLQEGYRTEAFF. The chain couples TRBV19 to TRBJ1-1; unclear D gene. This CDR3 comprises 15 residues. V gave up 7 bases and J gave up 5 bases, with 20 bases separating them. Germline values: CDR1 LNHDA, CDR2 SQIVND (reference sequence).